This T cell receptor beta chain is from a study of T cell repertoires in cytomegalovirus infection. The wider study: The authors used CMV epitopes that were HLA-C-restricted (recently identified) and HLA-B-restricted (well studied). A matching HLA type, together with CMV infection, was signaled by public TCR beta signatures. Whole-study results and caveats: Accumulated public TCR beta family frequency recognized individuals carrying CMV together with the relevant HLA. CMV-specific TCR beta clonotypes restricted by HLA-C were the ones dominating the ex vivo response.

TCRdb reanalysed the reads using MiXCR and keeps one entry per CDR3 protein. The table records around 50,000 distinct CDR3 sequences, more than 15% of them present only once. This clonotype was observed a handful of times. Its antigen remains unknown. This sample comprised CD8+ T cells from cultured PBMCs, obtained from culture after CMV antigen stimulation. This receptor was identified in a human donor in good health (CMV status not recorded). Some clones in this sample may be carry-over from other donors' samples.

CDR3 nucleotide sequence: TGTGCCATCAGTGAGACAGGGGACACAGATACGCAGTATTTT. This encodes CAISETGDTDTQYF. This chain links TRBV10-3 with TRBJ2-3, with 7 bases aligning to TRBD1. CDR1 ENHRY and CDR2 SYGVKD come from the germline V gene. The J segment lost 2 bases and the V segment lost 2 bases, leaving 1 base of the junction unmatched. The CDR3 totals 14 residues.